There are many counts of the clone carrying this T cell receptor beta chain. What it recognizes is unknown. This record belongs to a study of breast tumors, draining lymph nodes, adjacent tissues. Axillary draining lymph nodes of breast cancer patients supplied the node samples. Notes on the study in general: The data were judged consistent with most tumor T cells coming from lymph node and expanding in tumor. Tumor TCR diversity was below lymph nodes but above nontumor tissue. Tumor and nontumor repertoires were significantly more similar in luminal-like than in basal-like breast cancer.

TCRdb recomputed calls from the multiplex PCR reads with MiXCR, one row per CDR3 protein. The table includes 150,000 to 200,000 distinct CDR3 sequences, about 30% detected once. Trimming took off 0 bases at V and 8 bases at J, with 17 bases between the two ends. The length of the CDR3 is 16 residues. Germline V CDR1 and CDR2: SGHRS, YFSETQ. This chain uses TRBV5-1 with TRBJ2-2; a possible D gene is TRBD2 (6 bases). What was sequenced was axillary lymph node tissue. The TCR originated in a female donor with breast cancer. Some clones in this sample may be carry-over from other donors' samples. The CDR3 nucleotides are TGCGCCAGCAGCTTGGCAGTTAGCGGTAACTCTGGGGAGCTGTTTTTT. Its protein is CASSLAVSGNSGELFF.